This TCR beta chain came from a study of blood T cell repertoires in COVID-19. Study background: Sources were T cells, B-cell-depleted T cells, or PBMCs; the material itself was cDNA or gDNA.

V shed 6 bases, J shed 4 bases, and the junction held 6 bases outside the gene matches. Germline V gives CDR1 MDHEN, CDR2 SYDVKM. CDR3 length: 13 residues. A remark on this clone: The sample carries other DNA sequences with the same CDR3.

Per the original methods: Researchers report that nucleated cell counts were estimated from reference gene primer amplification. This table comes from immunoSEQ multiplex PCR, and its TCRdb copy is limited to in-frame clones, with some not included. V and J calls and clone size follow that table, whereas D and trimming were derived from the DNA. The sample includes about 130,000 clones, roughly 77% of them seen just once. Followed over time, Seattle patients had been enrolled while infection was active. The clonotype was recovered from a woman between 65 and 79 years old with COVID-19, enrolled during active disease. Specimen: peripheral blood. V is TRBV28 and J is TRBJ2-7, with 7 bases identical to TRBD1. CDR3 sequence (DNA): TGTGCCAGCAGCCTAACAGGGGTTTACGAGCAGTACTTC. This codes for CASSLTGVYEQYF.